This TCR beta chain was captured by sequencing in a study of radiation and T cells in renal cell carcinoma. Study as a whole: Nephrectomy followed 15 Gy stereotactic body radiation by 4 weeks. General study results and limits: In blood, top tumor clones expanded by 2 weeks, shrinking by 4. No pretreatment tumor biopsies were available for baseline clonotypes.

Time point: baseline pretreatment blood. Treatment defined: 15 Gy SBRT to primary tumor, nephrectomy 4 weeks later. Clear cell pathology was present in this patient's renal cell carcinoma. This table comes from immunoSEQ multiplex PCR, and its TCRdb copy is limited to in-frame clones, with some not included. The data hold 90,000 to 95,000 clones, with about four fifths observed a single time. Comments on this clone: Its specificity is not known.

Material: blood, obtained from a patient whose treatment included radiotherapy and nephrectomy. The source is a man aged 55 to 70 with renal cell carcinoma.

The CDR3 nucleotides read TGTGCCTGGAGTGTATGGTCTTTCGAGGGCAGGCACACAGATACGCAGTATTTT. This encodes CAWSVWSFEGRHTDTQYF. The chain is built from TRBV30 and TRBJ2-3; tentative D call: TRBD2 (5 bases). Trimming stripped 0 bases from V and 2 bases from J, with 21 bases between. There are 18 residues in the CDR3. Germline CDR1 and CDR2: GTSNPN and SVGIG (reference sequence).